The present T cell receptor (beta chain) was sequenced within a study of CD8 T cells in Susac syndrome. In regard to this clonotype: Its specificity is unknown.

Sequencing targeted TCR beta in T cells from blood (CD8+ and CD4+). TEMRA cells were enriched by FACS, while CD8+ and CD4+ T cells were obtained through a negative isolation that was performed magnetically. With random hexamers, roughly 0.45 to 1 ug RNA was reverse transcribed. Amplification of TCR beta CDR3 spanned 54 Vbeta and 13 Jbeta via immunoSEQ multiplex PCR. From the immunoSEQ multiplex PCR reads, TCRdb called clonotypes with MiXCR, one entry per CDR3 protein. The sample gives 100,000 to 150,000 distinct CDR3 sequences, just over 90% of which show up once; roughly 0.33% is in the top ten. General study results and limits: As the study acknowledged, the number of individuals who were part of its TCR sequencing and HLA analysis was relatively small.

CDR3 length: 13 residues. In germline, CDR1 is MNHEY, CDR2 SMNVEV (reference sequence). V lost 0 bases and J lost 6, with 5 bases in between. V and J are TRBV27 and TRBJ2-2; D is unresolved. Sequencing was carried out using CD8+ T cells from PBMCs. This clonotype was obtained from a human donor with multiple sclerosis. The DNA for the CDR3 is TGTGCCAGCAGTTTATCGAAATCCGGGGAGCTGTTTTTT. Its protein product is CASSLSKSGELFF.